This T cell receptor beta chain was captured in a study of long-term antiretroviral therapy in people with HIV. Study results and limitations: Post-ART diversity increased but stayed below transplant donor controls. Spans of CDR3 length were tighter for HIV repertoires than for controls.

Researchers ran immunoSEQ v3.0 at survey level. The data were produced by immunoSEQ multiplex PCR, yet TCRdb's version contains in-frame clones alone and is incomplete. The table lists tens of thousands of clones, 80% to 90% of them singletons, with just over 3.5% in the top ten. Points on this clone: Antigen unknown.

The germline gives CDR1 SGHNT, CDR2 YYREEE (reference sequence). The CDR3 covers 13 residues. Going into DNA extraction, samples held 1-10 million cryopreserved PBMC. The chain recombines TRBV5-4 with TRBJ2-1; 11 bases are a match to TRBD2. The material was unsorted PBMCs, obtained 1.8 years after starting antiretroviral therapy. This clonotype originated in a woman younger than 35 with HIV. The CDR3 region has the DNA TGTGCGCTTAGCGGGAGGGATTACAATGAGCAGTTCTTC. This sequence encodes CALSGRDYNEQFF.